These 10 T cell receptor beta chains were all obtained from the same sample, sequenced in a study of shared clonotypes between healthy human individuals. TCRdb's table, derived via immunoSEQ multiplex PCR, lists solely in-frame clones and lacks some. The table records 330,000 or so clones, around four fifths of them present only once. Input material: memory CD4+ T cells sorted from blood. As to subset: CD45RA-negative fraction. The receptors derive from a man younger than 40 in good health.

The chain links TRBV10-3 to TRBJ2-1, with D maybe TRBD1 (6 bases). Germline assignment: CDR1 ENHRY and CDR2 SYGVKD. Trimming stripped 3 bases from V and 2 bases from J, with 14 bases between. The CDR3 totals 16 residues. CDR3 DNA: TGTGCCATCAGTGACGCGACAGGAAGGACCTACAATGAGCAGTTCTTC. This translates into CAISDATGRTYNEQFF.

The chain couples TRBV7-6 to TRBJ1-2; 8 bases agree with TRBD1. Trimming cost V 1 base and J 4 bases; bases outside gene matches: 5. The CDR3 loop spans 15 amino acids. CDR1 and CDR2 (germline): SGHVS, FNYEAQ. The CDR3 here is CASSLGTGPLYGYTF. In DNA, the CDR3 is TGTGCCAGCAGCTTAGGGACAGGGCCCCTCTATGGCTACACCTTC.

In DNA form, the CDR3 reads TGTGCCAGCAGTTACGGGCTAGCGGGCACTTACAATGAGCAGTTCTTC. Amino acid sequence: CASSYGLAGTYNEQFF. V is TRBV6-5 and J is TRBJ2-1; 8 positions match TRBD2. Germline V gene lookup returns CDR1 MNHEY and CDR2 SVGAGI. J was trimmed by 4 bases and V by 2 bases; bases with no gene match: 7. There are 16 residues in the CDR3.

This sequence joins TRBV5-4 and TRBJ2-5, with D unclear. The CDR3 covers 13 residues. Germline CDR1 is SGHNT and CDR2 is YYREEE (reference sequence). The V end lost 0 bases, the J end lost 2 bases, and 5 bases lay between the germline ends. The CDR3 region is CASSLEVQETQYF. CDR3 coding DNA: TGTGCCAGCAGCTTGGAGGTGCAAGAGACCCAGTACTTC.

This clone was recorded a few times. V and J are TRBV10-3 and TRBJ1-1; D is unclear. The V end was cut by 2 bases, the J end by 6 bases, with 10 bases between. The CDR3 runs to 13 residues. CDR1 is ENHRY and CDR2 is SYGVKD in the germline V gene. The CDR3 DNA reads TGTGCCATCAGTGAGCATGGAAGGTCTGAAGCTTTCTTT. Protein sequence: CAISEHGRSEAFF.

This chain links TRBV29-1 with TRBJ1-1, with 11 bases matching TRBD1. V lost 5 bases, J lost 5 bases, and 10 bases stayed unmatched. The CDR3 sequence is 15 residues long. Germline V CDR1 and CDR2: SQVTM, ANQGSEA. The CDR3 here is CSVRTGGARGTEAFF. CDR3 nucleotides: TGCAGCGTTCGGACAGGGGGCGCCCGAGGGACTGAAGCTTTCTTT.

The chain uses TRBV30 and TRBJ2-5; a possible D gene is TRBD1 (5 bases). Trimming pared 1 base from V and 4 bases from J, leaving 13 bases between. The length of the CDR3 is 14 residues. Germline CDR1 GTSNPN, CDR2 SVGIG (reference sequence). The CDR3 sequence is CAWSAQGLGETQYF. The CDR3 bases are TGTGCCTGGAGTGCGCAGGGCTTGGGAGAGACCCAGTACTTC.

The CDR3 region has the DNA TGCGCCAGCAGTGCGCAGATGCAGGGGGAGCAGTACTTC. Translated, it gives CASSAQMQGEQYF. The chain links TRBV10-1 to TRBJ2-7; possibly TRBD1 for D (6 bases). From germline, CDR1 is WNHNN and CDR2 SYGVQD (reference sequence). CDR3 length equals 13 residues. V shed 4 bases and J shed 7 bases, with 14 bases lying between them.

The chain is built from TRBV6-1 and TRBJ2-7; TRBD2 aligns across 13 bases. CDR3 length equals 20 residues. After removal of 2 bases from V and 6 bases from J, the junction contained 19 bases not matched to a gene. Germline CDR1 is MNHNS and CDR2 is SASEGT. CDR3 amino acids: CASSEPGLAGVTYLLREQYF. The CDR3 nucleotides read TGTGCCAGCAGTGAACCCGGACTAGCGGGAGTGACATACCTCCTACGCGAGCAGTACTTC.

The chain uses TRBV28 and TRBJ2-1, with a weak D call TRBD2 (6 bases). V was shortened by 0 bases and J by 0 bases, with 6 bases between the two germline ends. Germline-derived CDR1 and CDR2 are MDHEN and SYDVKM. This CDR3 comprises 15 residues. CDR3: CASSLWGGSYNEQFF. Written as DNA, the CDR3 is TGTGCCAGCAGTTTATGGGGAGGCTCCTACAATGAGCAGTTCTTC.